This T cell receptor (beta chain) derives from a study of blood T cell repertoires in COVID-19. In its sample, this clone was seen a few times. Trimming pared 4 bases from V and 4 bases from J, leaving 14 bases between. Germline V CDR1 and CDR2: SGHNT, YYREEE (reference sequence). The CDR3 runs 14 residues. TCRdb's copy holds only in-frame clones and misses some; the assay was immunoSEQ multiplex PCR. The table lists under 75,000 clones, around 93% of them singletons. The rearrangement links TRBV5-4 to TRBJ1-1; D unresolved. This receptor was obtained from a man aged 50 or older with active COVID-19. The source material was peripheral blood. CDR3 DNA sequence: TGTGCCAGCAGCGGTACGGCGGAGGGCACTGAAGCTTTCTTT. Residues: CASSGTAEGTEAFF. Filled out from reference TRBV5-4 and TRBJ1-1, the complete variable domain reads ETGVTQSPTHLIKTRGQQVTLRCSSQSGHNTVSWYQQALGQGPQFIFQYYREEENGRGNFPPRFSGLQFPNYSSELNVNALELDDSALYLCASSGTAEGTEAFFGQGTRLTVV.